The 12 T cell receptor beta chains given below trace back to one sample, sequenced in a study of Graves' ophthalmopathy and Graves' hyperthyroidism. Amplification targeted the TCR beta CDR3 regions, with RNA transcripts as the source material. Scientists carried out first-round RT-PCR using HTBI primers and then a second-round multiplex PCR. From the multiplex PCR reads, TCRdb called clonotypes with MiXCR, one entry per CDR3 protein. In the table there are about 740,000 distinct CDR3 sequences, roughly 40% of which are singletons. The material sequenced was peripheral blood. The receptor set was obtained from an adult man with Graves' ophthalmopathy.

This clonotype was counted ten times or more. This rearrangement joins TRBV29-1 to TRBJ2-2; no clear D gene. The germline CDR1 and CDR2 sequences are SQVTM and ANQGSEA. The CDR3 is 12 residues long. V shed 3 bases and J shed 1 base, with 3 bases lying between them. CDR3 sequence (DNA): TGCAGCGTTGAGATGAACACCGGGGAGCTGTTTTTT. It codes for CSVEMNTGELFF.

The V and J genes are TRBV11-1 and TRBJ1-3; a possible D gene is TRBD1 (5 bases). Per the germline V gene, CDR1 is SGHAT and CDR2 is FQDESV (reference sequence). The CDR3 has 16 amino acids. Trimming removed 2 bases at V and 3 bases at J, with 14 bases between. CDR3 DNA sequence: TGTGCCAGCAGCTTAACTAGCCAGGGCCGTGGAAACACCATATATTTT. This codes for CASSLTSQGRGNTIYF.

As regards this clonotype: A much larger clonotype is one base distant, so this may be a read error. V usage is TRBV7-9 and J usage is TRBJ2-2; TRBD1 aligns across 10 bases. V lost 5 bases, J lost 6 bases, and 9 bases stayed unmatched. Germline CDR1 and CDR2: SEHNR and FQNEAQ (reference sequence). CDR3 length equals 16 residues. The CDR3 protein is CASSLGQGRVAGELFF. In DNA form, the CDR3 reads TGTGCCAGCAGCCTGGGACAGGGGAGAGTTGCCGGGGAGCTGTTTTTT.

The count of this clonotype is one. V gene TRBV13 combines with J gene TRBJ2-2, with 15 bases aligning to TRBD2. Germline CDR1 and CDR2: PRHDT and FYEKMQ (reference sequence). This CDR3 has 19 amino acids. J gave up 0 bases and V 5 bases, and 7 bases lay outside the gene matches. CDR3 nucleotide sequence: TGTGCCAGCAGCCCATGGACTAGCGGGGGGGACGCGAACACCGGGGAGCTGTTTTTT. This gives the protein CASSPWTSGGDANTGELFF.

This clonotype occurred a few times. The chain joins TRBV5-1 to TRBJ1-1; a possible D gene is TRBD1 (5 bases). The V gene's germline CDR1 is SGHRS and CDR2 YFSETQ. The CDR3 loop spans 15 amino acids. Trimming shortened V by 4 bases and J by 4 bases, and 17 bases separated the two germline ends. The CDR3 loop reads CASSQKAGVGTEAFF. Written as DNA, the CDR3 is TGCGCCAGCAGCCAAAAAGCGGGGGTGGGCACTGAAGCTTTCTTT.

The chain joins TRBV7-2 to TRBJ2-5; TRBD2 agrees at 8 bases. The V segment lost 3 bases and the J segment 5 bases; nucleotides outside the gene matches: 11. The CDR3 has 16 amino acids. Germline loops: CDR1 SGHTA, CDR2 FQGNSA. The CDR3 DNA follows: TGTGCCAGCAGCTTCGTCACGGGGGGGCCGATGGAGACCCAGTACTTC. Translation gives CASSFVTGGPMETQYF.

This clonotype was counted many times. The V call is TRBV12-3 or TRBV12-4, the J call TRBJ1-5; 7 bases agree with TRBD1. J gave up 2 bases and V 6 bases, and 4 bases lay outside the gene matches. The CDR3 spans 14 residues. CDR3 amino acids: CASRETGGNQPQHF. For the CDR3, the DNA is TGTGCCAGCAGAGAAACAGGGGGCAATCAGCCCCAGCATTTT.

This rearrangement joins TRBV7-9 to TRBJ1-1, with unresolved D. The CDR3 length is 14 residues. Per germline, CDR1 SEHNR and CDR2 FQNEAQ (reference sequence). Trimming pared 2 bases from V and 1 base from J, leaving 8 bases between. For the CDR3, the DNA is TGTGCCAGCAGCTTACTTGGGGAGAACACTGAAGCTTTCTTT. It yields the protein CASSLLGENTEAFF.

This clonotype has at least ten counts. The chain joins TRBV12-3 or TRBV12-4 to TRBJ2-5; D is possibly TRBD2 (7 bases). V dropped 3 bases and J dropped 4 bases, with 15 bases sitting between them. The CDR3 loop spans 15 amino acids. CDR3 residues: CASSLGGRKLETQYF. The CDR3 bases are TGTGCCAGCAGTTTGGGGGGGCGCAAATTAGAGACCCAGTACTTC.

In its sample, this clonotype was seen a few times. V usage is TRBV6-1 and J usage is TRBJ2-7; TRBD1 or TRBD2 may be the D gene (5 bases each). Germline V lookup: CDR1 MNHNS, CDR2 SASEGT. V gave up 9 bases and J gave up 3 bases, with 12 bases separating them. The CDR3 has 12 amino acids. The chain's CDR3 is CASGGRIYEQYF. CDR3 in DNA: TGTGCCAGTGGGGGACGGATCTACGAGCAGTACTTC.

This clonotype appeared a few times. This chain uses TRBV4-3 with TRBJ1-6; D is possibly TRBD1 (5 bases). CDR1 is LGHNA and CDR2 is YSLEER in the germline V gene. There are 15 residues in the CDR3. V was clipped by 6 bases and J by 5 bases, with 14 bases between them. CDR3 coding DNA: TGCGCCAGCAGACGGGACCCGGTCGATAATTCACCCCTCCACTTT. It encodes CASRRDPVDNSPLHF.

This clonotype was recorded at least ten times. A junction end diverges from the germline sequence, so it may reflect a read error. The chain couples TRBV10-3 to TRBJ1-6; 9 bases agree with TRBD1. Germline V gives CDR1 ENHRY, CDR2 SYGVKD. This CDR3 has 15 amino acids. As DNA, the CDR3 is TGTGCCAGCAGTTACCGCGGGACAGGGTCTTCACCCCTCCACTTT. Its protein is CASSYRGTGSSPLHF.